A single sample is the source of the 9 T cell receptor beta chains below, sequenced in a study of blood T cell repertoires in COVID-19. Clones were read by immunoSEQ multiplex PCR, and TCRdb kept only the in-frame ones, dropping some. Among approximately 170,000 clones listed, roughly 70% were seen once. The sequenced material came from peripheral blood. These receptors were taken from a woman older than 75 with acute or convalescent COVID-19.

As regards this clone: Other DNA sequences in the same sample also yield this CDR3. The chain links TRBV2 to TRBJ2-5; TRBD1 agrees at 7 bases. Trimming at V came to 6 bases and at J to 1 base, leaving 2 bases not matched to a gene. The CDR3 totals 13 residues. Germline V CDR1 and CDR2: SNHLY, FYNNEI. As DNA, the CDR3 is TGTGCCAGCAGCCGGGACAGCCAAGAGACCCAGTACTTC. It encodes CASSRDSQETQYF.

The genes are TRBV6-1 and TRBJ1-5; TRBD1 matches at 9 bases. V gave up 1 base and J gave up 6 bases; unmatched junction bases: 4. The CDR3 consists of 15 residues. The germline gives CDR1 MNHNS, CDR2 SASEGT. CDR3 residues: CASSEGTGAGQPQHF. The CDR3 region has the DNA TGTGCCAGCAGTGAAGGGACAGGGGCCGGTCAGCCCCAGCATTTT.

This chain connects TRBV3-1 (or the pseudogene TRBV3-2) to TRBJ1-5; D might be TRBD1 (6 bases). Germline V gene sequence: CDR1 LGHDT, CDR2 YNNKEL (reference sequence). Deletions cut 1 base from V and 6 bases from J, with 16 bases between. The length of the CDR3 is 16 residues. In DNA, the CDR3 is TGTGCCAGCAGCCAAGGCCCCTGGGAGGGGGTTCAGCCCCAGCATTTT. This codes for CASSQGPWEGVQPQHF.

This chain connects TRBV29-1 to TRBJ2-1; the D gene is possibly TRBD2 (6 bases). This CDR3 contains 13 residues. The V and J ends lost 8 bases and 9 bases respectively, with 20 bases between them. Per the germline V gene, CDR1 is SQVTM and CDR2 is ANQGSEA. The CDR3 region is CSCREPLLGEQFF. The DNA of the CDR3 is TGCAGCTGCCGGGAGCCCCTGTTGGGTGAGCAGTTCTTC.

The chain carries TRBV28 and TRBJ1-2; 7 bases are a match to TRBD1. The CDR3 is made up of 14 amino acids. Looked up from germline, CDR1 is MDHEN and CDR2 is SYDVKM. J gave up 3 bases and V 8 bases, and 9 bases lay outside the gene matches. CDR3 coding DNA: TGTGCCAGCCAAGGGTCAGGGGGGCACTATGGCTACACCTTC. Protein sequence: CASQGSGGHYGYTF.

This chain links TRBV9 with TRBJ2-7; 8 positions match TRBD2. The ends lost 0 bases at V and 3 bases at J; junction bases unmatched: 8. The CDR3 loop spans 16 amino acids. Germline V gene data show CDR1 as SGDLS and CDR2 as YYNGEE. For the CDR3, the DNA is TGTGCCAGCAGCGTAGGGGGTAGCGGGATACTCTACGAGCAGTACTTC. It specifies CASSVGGSGILYEQYF.

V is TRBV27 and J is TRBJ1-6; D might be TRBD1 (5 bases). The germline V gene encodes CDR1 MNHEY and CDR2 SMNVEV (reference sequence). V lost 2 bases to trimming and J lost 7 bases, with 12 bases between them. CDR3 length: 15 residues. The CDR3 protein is CASSLIGHGNSPLHF. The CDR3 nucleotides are TGTGCCAGCAGTTTAATCGGACACGGAAATTCACCCCTCCACTTT.

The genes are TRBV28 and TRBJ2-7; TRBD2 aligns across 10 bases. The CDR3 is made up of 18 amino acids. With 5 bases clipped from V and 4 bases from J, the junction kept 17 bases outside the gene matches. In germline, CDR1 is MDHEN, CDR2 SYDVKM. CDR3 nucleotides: TGTGCCAGCAGTGAGACCCTCCTAGCGGGAGATGAATTGTACGAGCAGTACTTC. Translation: CASSETLLAGDELYEQYF.

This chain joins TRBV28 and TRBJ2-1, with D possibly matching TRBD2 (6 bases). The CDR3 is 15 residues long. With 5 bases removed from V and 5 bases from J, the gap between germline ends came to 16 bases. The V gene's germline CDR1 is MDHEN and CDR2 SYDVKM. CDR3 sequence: CASSPRRDFHNEQFF. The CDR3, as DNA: TGTGCCAGCAGTCCTAGGCGGGACTTCCACAATGAGCAGTTCTTC.